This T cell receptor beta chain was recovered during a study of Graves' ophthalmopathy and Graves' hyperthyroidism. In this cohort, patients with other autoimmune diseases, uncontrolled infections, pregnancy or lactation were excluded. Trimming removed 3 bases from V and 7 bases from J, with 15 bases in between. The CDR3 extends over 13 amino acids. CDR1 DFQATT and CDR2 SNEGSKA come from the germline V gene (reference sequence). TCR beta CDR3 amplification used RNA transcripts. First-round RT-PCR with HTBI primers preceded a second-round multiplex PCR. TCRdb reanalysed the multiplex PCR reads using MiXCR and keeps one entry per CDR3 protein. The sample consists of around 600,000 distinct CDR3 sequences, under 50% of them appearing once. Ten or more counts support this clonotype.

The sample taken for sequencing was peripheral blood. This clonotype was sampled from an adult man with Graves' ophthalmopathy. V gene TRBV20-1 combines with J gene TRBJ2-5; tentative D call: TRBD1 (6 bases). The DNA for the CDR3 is TGCAGTGCTAGGGCCAGGGGAGAAGCGACCCAGTACTTC. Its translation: CSARARGEATQYF.